This paragraph reports one TCR beta chain. What it recognizes is unknown. These data originate in a study of cytomegalovirus exposure and HLA in healthy donors. Study results and limitations: In a later analysis, parvovirus B19, influenza, CMV and Epstein-Barr virus appeared linked to several top co-occurrence clusters. Later analysis suggested most CMV-associated TCR beta chains were HLA-restricted. Generally TCR sequences proved uncommon, though certain public TCRs appeared in numerous donors.

Vbeta (60) and Jbeta (13) primers were used in the PCR. Generated by immunoSEQ multiplex PCR, the TCRdb table keeps only in-frame clones and is missing some. Here the sample spans more than 85,000 clones, roughly an eighth being singletons. Trimming took 2 bases from V and 1 from J; bases not matched to a gene: 7. The CDR3 is made up of 18 amino acids. CDR1 and CDR2 from the germline V gene are SGHTA and FQGNSA. The material sequenced was PBMCs. This clonotype originated in a man aged 40-49 years in good health and CMV-seropositive. The chain is built from TRBV7-2 and TRBJ2-7; 14 bases match TRBD2. CDR3 bases: TGTGCCAGCAGCTTAAGGGGACTAGCGGGAGAGGCTTCCTACGAGCAGTACTTC. Translated: CASSLRGLAGEASYEQYF.